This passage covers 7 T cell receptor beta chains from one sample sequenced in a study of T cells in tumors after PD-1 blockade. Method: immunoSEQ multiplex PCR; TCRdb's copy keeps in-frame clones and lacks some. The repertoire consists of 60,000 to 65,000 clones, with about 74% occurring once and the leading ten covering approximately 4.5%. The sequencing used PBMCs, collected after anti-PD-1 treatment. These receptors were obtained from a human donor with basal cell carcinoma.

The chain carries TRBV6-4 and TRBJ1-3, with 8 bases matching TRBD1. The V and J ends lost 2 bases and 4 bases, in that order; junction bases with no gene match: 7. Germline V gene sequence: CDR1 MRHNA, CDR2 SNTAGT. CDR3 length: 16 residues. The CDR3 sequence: CASSDPQGASGNTIYF. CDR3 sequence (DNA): TGTGCCAGCAGTGACCCTCAGGGGGCGTCGGGAAACACCATATATTTT.

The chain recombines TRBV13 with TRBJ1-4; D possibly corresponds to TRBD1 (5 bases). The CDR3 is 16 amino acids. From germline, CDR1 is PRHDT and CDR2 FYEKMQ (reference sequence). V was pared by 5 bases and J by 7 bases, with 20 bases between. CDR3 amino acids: CASSPLPGSSGEKLFF. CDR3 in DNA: TGTGCCAGCAGCCCTCTCCCAGGGTCCTCGGGTGAAAAACTGTTTTTT.

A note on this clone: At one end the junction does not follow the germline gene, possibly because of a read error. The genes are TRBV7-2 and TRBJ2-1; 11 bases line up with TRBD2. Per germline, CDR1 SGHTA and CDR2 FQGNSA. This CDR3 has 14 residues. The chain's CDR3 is CASNLAGGLDEQFF. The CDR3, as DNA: TGTGCCAGCAACTTAGCGGGGGGGCTGGATGAGCAGTTCTTC.

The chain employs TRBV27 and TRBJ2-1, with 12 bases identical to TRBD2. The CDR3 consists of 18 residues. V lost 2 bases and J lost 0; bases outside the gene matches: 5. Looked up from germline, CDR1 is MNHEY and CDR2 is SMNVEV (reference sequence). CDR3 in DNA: TGTGCCAGCAGTTTACCTGGACTAGCGGGGAGCTCCTACAATGAGCAGTTCTTC. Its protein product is CASSLPGLAGSSYNEQFF.

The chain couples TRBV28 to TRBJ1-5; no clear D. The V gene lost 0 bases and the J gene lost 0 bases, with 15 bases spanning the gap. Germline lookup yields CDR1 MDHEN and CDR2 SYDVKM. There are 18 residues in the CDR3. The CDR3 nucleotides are TGTGCCAGCAGTTTATGGAAAATCGAGGTGAATAGCAATCAGCCCCAGCATTTT. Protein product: CASSLWKIEVNSNQPQHF.

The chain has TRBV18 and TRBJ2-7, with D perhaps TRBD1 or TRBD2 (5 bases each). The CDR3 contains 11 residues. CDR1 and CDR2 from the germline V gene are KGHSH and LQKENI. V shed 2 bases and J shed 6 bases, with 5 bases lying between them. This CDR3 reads CASSPGGEQYF. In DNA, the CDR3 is TGTGCCAGCTCACCAGGGGGCGAGCAGTACTTC.

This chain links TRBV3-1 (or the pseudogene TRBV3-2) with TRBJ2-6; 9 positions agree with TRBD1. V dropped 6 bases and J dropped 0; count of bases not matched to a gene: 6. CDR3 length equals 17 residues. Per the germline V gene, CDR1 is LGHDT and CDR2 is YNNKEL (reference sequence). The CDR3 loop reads CASSRTTGGSGANVLTF. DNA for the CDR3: TGTGCCAGCAGTCGGACGACAGGGGGCTCTGGGGCCAACGTCCTGACTTTC.